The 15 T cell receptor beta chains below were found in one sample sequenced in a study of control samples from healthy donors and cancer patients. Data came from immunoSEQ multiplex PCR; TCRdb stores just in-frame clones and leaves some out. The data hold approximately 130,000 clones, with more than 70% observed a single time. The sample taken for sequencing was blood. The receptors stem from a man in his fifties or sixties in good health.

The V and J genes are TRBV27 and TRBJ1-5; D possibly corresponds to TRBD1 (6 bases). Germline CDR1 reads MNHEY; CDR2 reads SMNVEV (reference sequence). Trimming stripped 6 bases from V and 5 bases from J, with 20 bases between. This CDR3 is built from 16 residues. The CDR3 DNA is TGTGCCAGCAGCACCTACAGGGAGAGGATCGATCAGCCCCAGCATTTT. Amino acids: CASSTYRERIDQPQHF.

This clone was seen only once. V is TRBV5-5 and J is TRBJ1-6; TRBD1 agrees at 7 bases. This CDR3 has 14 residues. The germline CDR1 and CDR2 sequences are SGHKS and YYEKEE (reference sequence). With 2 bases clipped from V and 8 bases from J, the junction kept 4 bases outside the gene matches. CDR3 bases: TGTGCCAGCAGCTTCACAGGGGACGATTCACCCCTCCACTTT. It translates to CASSFTGDDSPLHF.

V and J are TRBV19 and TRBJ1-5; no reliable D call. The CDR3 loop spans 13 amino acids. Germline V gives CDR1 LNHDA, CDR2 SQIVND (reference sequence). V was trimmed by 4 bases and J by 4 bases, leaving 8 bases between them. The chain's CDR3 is CASSSTRNQPQHF. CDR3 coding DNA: TGTGCCAGTAGTAGTACTAGGAATCAGCCCCAGCATTTT.

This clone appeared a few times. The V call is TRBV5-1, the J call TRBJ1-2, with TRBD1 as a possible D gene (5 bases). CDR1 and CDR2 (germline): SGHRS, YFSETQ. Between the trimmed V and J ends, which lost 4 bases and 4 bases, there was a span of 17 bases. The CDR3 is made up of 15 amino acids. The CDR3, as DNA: TGCGCCAGCAGCACCACAGGAGTCGGGCTCTATGGCTACACCTTC. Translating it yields CASSTTGVGLYGYTF.

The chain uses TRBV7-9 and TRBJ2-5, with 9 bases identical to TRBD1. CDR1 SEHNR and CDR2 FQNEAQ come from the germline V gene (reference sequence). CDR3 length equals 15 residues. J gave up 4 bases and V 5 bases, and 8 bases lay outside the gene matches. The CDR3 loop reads CASSPPDRGRETQYF. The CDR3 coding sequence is TGTGCCAGCAGCCCCCCGGACAGGGGTCGAGAGACCCAGTACTTC.

In DNA, the CDR3 is TGTGCCAGCAGCGCTACAGGGCCGAGCACAGATACGCAGTATTTT. Protein product: CASSATGPSTDTQYF. The gene calls are TRBV11-2 and TRBJ2-3, with a weak D call TRBD1 (6 bases). With 5 bases removed from V and 0 bases from J, the gap between germline ends came to 12 bases. Per germline, CDR1 SGHAT and CDR2 FQNNGV. This CDR3 has 15 amino acids.

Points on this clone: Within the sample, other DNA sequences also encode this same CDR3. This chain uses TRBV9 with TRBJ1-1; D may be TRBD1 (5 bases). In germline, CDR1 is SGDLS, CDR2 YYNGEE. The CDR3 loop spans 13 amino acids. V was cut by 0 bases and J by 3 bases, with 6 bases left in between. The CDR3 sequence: CASSVGGDTEAFF. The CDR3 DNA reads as TGTGCCAGCAGCGTAGGGGGGGACACTGAAGCTTTCTTT.

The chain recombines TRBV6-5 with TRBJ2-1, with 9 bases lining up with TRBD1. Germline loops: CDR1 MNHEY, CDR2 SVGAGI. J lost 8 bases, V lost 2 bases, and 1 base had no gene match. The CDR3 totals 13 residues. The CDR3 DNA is TGTGCCAGCAGTTACGGACAGGGGTATGAGCAGTTCTTC. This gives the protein CASSYGQGYEQFF.

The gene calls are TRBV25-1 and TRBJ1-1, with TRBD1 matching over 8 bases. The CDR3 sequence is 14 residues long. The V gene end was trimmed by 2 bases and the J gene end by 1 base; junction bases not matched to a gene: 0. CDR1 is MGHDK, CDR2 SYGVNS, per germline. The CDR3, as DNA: TGTGCCAGCAGTGAAGACAGGGGGAACACTGAAGCTTTCTTT. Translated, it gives CASSEDRGNTEAFF.

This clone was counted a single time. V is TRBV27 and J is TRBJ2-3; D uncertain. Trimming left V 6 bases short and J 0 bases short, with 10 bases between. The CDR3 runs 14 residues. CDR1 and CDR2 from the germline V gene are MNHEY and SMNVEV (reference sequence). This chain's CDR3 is CASRAYSSTDTQYF. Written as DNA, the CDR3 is TGTGCCAGCAGAGCGTACTCTAGCACAGATACGCAGTATTTT.

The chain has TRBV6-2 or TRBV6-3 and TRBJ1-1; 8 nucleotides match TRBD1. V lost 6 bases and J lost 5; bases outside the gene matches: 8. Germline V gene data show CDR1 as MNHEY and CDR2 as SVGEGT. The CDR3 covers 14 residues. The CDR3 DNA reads TGTGCCAGCAGCCCGCAGGGGGCCGCAACTGAAGCTTTCTTT. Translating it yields CASSPQGAATEAFF.

The CDR3 coding sequence is TGTGCCAGCAGTTTTAACAGGGGGCCGGGCCAGCCCCAGCATTTT. Translation gives CASSFNRGPGQPQHF. The chain has TRBV27 and TRBJ1-5; 9 bases align to TRBD1. Unmatched junction bases numbered 7, after V lost 3 bases and J lost 7 bases. The CDR3 has 15 residues. Germline V lookup: CDR1 MNHEY, CDR2 SMNVEV (reference sequence).

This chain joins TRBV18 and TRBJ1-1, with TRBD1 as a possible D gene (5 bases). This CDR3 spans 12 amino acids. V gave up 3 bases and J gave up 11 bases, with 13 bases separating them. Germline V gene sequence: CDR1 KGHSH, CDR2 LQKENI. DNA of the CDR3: TGTGCCAGCTCACCGTCTGGACAAGGGGCTTTCTTT. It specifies CASSPSGQGAFF.

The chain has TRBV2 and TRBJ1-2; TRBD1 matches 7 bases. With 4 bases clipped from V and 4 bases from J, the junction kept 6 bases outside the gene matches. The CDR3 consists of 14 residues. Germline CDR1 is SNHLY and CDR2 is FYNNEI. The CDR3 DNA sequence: TGTGCCAGCAGTGGGGACAGCTCCTTCTATGGCTACACCTTC. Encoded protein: CASSGDSSFYGYTF.

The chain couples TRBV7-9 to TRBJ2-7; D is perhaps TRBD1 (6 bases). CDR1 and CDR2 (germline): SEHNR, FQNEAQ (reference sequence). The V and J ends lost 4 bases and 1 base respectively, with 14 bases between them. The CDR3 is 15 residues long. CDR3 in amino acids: CASSSGPDSSYEQYF. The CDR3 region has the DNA TGTGCCAGCAGCTCAGGCCCGGACAGTTCCTACGAGCAGTACTTC.